One sample yielded the 20 T cell receptor beta chains listed below, sequenced in a study of cytomegalovirus exposure and HLA in healthy donors. The study ran its PCR with 60 Vbeta and 13 Jbeta primers. Sequencing was performed with immunoSEQ multiplex PCR; in TCRdb, only in-frame clones are kept and a portion is missing. This table holds about 57,000 clones, about 83% found once. The sample consisted of PBMCs. The receptors derive from a man aged 30-40 years in good health and CMV-seronegative.

The genes are TRBV9 and TRBJ2-2, with D unresolved. V lost 2 bases and J lost 0, with 8 bases in between. CDR3 length: 15 amino acids. Per the germline V gene, CDR1 is SGDLS and CDR2 is YYNGEE. CDR3 DNA sequence: TGTGCCAGCAGCGTCACAGACGCGAACACCGGGGAGCTGTTTTTT. It codes for CASSVTDANTGELFF.

The chain is built from TRBV7-2 and TRBJ2-7; perhaps TRBD2 as D (6 bases). The germline V gene has CDR1 SGHTA and CDR2 FQGNSA. V was cut by 2 bases and J by 2 bases, with 13 bases left in between. The CDR3 runs to 15 residues. The CDR3 loop reads CASSLLGGAPYEQYF. The CDR3 region has the DNA TGTGCCAGCAGCTTATTAGGAGGGGCCCCCTACGAGCAGTACTTC.

V gene TRBV29-1 combines with J gene TRBJ2-7; TRBD1 agrees at 9 bases. The CDR3 spans 14 residues. Germline CDR1 and CDR2: SQVTM and ANQGSEA. V shed 6 bases, J shed 5 bases, and the junction held 11 bases outside the gene matches. The CDR3 here is CSVAPGTGLDEQYF. The CDR3 DNA sequence: TGCAGCGTCGCCCCCGGGACAGGGCTCGACGAGCAGTACTTC.

This chain joins TRBV7-9 and TRBJ1-2; TRBD1 is a possible D gene (6 bases). The germline CDR1 and CDR2 sequences are SEHNR and FQNEAQ (reference sequence). V lost 9 bases, J lost 4 bases, and 9 bases lay in between. The CDR3 spans 11 residues. CDR3 DNA: TGTGCCAGTATAGGGGGCTATGGCTACACCTTC. Translation: CASIGGYGYTF.

The CDR3 sequence: CASANTGGWYEQYF. The DNA of the CDR3 is TGTGCTAGTGCCAATACAGGGGGCTGGTACGAGCAGTACTTC. The V and J genes are TRBV12-5 and TRBJ2-7; 9 nucleotides match TRBD1. The CDR3 is 14 residues long. Germline V lookup: CDR1 LGHNT, CDR2 FRNRAP. Germline trimming cut 7 bases from V and 4 bases from J; bases unmatched to any gene: 8.

This rearrangement joins TRBV18 to TRBJ1-1, with no clear D. Trimming removed 3 bases from V and 4 bases from J, with 15 bases in between. This CDR3 is 15 amino acids long. The germline CDR1 and CDR2 sequences are KGHSH and LQKENI. The CDR3 coding sequence is TGTGCCAGCTCACCCGGCGGCGTCGAGGGCACTGAAGCTTTCTTT. Protein sequence: CASSPGGVEGTEAFF.

This rearrangement joins TRBV10-2 to TRBJ2-5; 10 nucleotides align to TRBD1. CDR1 and CDR2 (germline): WSHSY, SAAADI. J gave up 11 bases and V 2 bases, and 11 bases lay outside the gene matches. There are 15 residues in the CDR3. CDR3 in DNA: TGCGCCAGCAGTGAGGGGGACAGGGGCCCGGGGGAGCAGTACTTC. Its translation: CASSEGDRGPGEQYF.

This clone has only one observation. The chain links TRBV7-2 to TRBJ2-3; D gene ambiguous. CDR3 size: 13 residues. Trimming left V 1 base short and J 3 bases short, with 5 bases between. Germline CDR1 and CDR2: SGHTA and FQGNSA. In DNA, the CDR3 is TGTGCCAGCAGCTTAGTCACAACAGATACGCAGTATTTT. It yields the protein CASSLVTTDTQYF.

In regard to this clone: One end of the junction varies from germline; a read error may be responsible. The chain combines TRBV4-3 with TRBJ2-7; possibly TRBD2 for D (5 bases). The CDR3 is 14 residues long. CDR1 and CDR2 from the germline V gene are LGHNA and YSLEER. The CDR3 DNA reads as TGCGCCAGCAGCCAAGACGGGAAGGTCAACACCCACCGCTTC. Its protein is CASSQDGKVNTHRF.

The table lists this clone with a few counts. V and J are TRBV4-2 and TRBJ1-6; D is perhaps TRBD1 (6 bases). Germline V gives CDR1 LGHNA, CDR2 YNFKEQ. This CDR3 is built from 14 residues. V was pared by 0 bases and J by 11 bases, with 11 bases between. Here the CDR3 reads CASSQETGIAPLHF. The DNA of the CDR3 is TGTGCCAGCAGCCAAGAAACAGGGATAGCACCCCTCCACTTT.

The chain carries TRBV18 and TRBJ2-5; 9 positions match TRBD1. Looked up from germline, CDR1 is KGHSH and CDR2 is LQKENI. The CDR3 is made up of 16 amino acids. With 0 bases clipped from V and 0 bases from J, the junction kept 2 bases outside the gene matches. Here the CDR3 reads CASSPPGQGYQETQYF. The CDR3 DNA reads as TGTGCCAGCTCACCACCGGGACAGGGTTACCAAGAGACCCAGTACTTC.

This sequence joins TRBV6-5 and TRBJ1-3; perhaps TRBD1 as D (5 bases). V was cut by 6 bases and J by 2 bases, with 11 bases left in between. The CDR3 loop spans 14 amino acids. Looked up from germline, CDR1 is MNHEY and CDR2 is SVGAGI. The CDR3 bases are TGTGCCAGCAGGGCGGGGGTCACTGGAAACACCATATATTTT. Translation gives CASRAGVTGNTIYF.

This clone came up a few times. The chain carries TRBV2 and TRBJ1-6; 8 bases match TRBD1. The CDR3 covers 15 residues. The germline V gene has CDR1 SNHLY and CDR2 FYNNEI. J gave up 10 bases and V 3 bases, and 8 bases lay outside the gene matches. CDR3 sequence reads: CASSDKGQDYSPLHF. The CDR3 bases are TGTGCCAGCAGTGATAAGGGACAGGATTACTCACCCCTCCACTTT.

The V gene is TRBV5-1, the J gene TRBJ2-2; D is unresolved. The V and J ends lost 2 bases and 4 bases respectively, with 6 bases between them. Germline V lookup: CDR1 SGHRS, CDR2 YFSETQ. The CDR3 runs to 13 residues. In nucleotides, the CDR3 is TGCGCCAGCAGCTTCTCCCGCACCGGGGAGCTGTTTTTT. It codes for CASSFSRTGELFF.

CDR3 sequence reads: CASSPSGGETGELFF. CDR3 DNA: TGTGCCAGCAGTCCTAGCGGGGGAGAAACCGGGGAGCTGTTTTTT. V usage is TRBV7-6 and J usage is TRBJ2-2; 10 nucleotides line up with TRBD2. After removal of 6 bases from V and 5 bases from J, the junction contained 6 bases not matched to a gene. CDR1 and CDR2 from the germline V gene are SGHVS and FNYEAQ. This CDR3 contains 15 residues.

The chain is built from TRBV19 and TRBJ2-1; 10 nucleotides match TRBD2. The CDR3 length is 16 residues. V gave up 7 bases and J gave up 0 bases; unmatched junction bases: 6. Germline V gene lookup returns CDR1 LNHDA and CDR2 SQIVND (reference sequence). Here the CDR3 DNA reads TGTGCCAGTACCAAACTAGCGGGAAGCTCCTACAATGAGCAGTTCTTC. Amino acid sequence: CASTKLAGSSYNEQFF. Based on the CDR3 plus reference TRBV19 and TRBJ2-1, the full variable domain is DGGITQSPKYLFRKEGQNVTLSCEQNLNHDAMYWYRQDPGQGLRLIYYSQIVNDFQKGDIAEGYSVSREKKESFPLTVTSAQKNPTAFYLCASTKLAGSSYNEQFFGPGTRLTVL.

The chain couples TRBV12-5 to TRBJ2-3; 7 bases line up with TRBD1. V was clipped by 1 base and J by 0 bases; unmatched bases: 1. Per the germline V gene, CDR1 is LGHNT and CDR2 is FRNRAP. The CDR3 extends over 15 amino acids. CDR3 in amino acids: CASGLGQGSTDTQYF. In nucleotides, the CDR3 is TGTGCTAGTGGTTTGGGACAGGGCAGCACAGATACGCAGTATTTT.

The gene calls are TRBV5-1 and TRBJ2-1; no reliable D call. This CDR3 is 13 amino acids long. Germline V CDR1 and CDR2: SGHRS, YFSETQ. The V gene lost 4 bases and the J gene lost 3 bases, with 8 bases spanning the gap. CDR3 loop: CASSPENYNEQFF. CDR3 coding DNA: TGCGCCAGCAGCCCGGAGAACTACAATGAGCAGTTCTTC.

The V gene is TRBV4-3, the J gene TRBJ2-7; D is uncertain. Germline V gene sequence: CDR1 LGHNA, CDR2 YSLEER. V was cut by 1 base and J by 4 bases, with 8 bases left in between. The CDR3 runs 13 residues. The CDR3 is CASSQGLGYEQYF. The CDR3 region has the DNA TGCGCCAGCAGCCAAGGGCTCGGGTACGAGCAGTACTTC.

The CDR3 nucleotides are TGCGCCAGCAGCTTTCGACAGACAGCCTACGAGCAGTACTTC. It is translated as CASSFRQTAYEQYF. V is TRBV4-1 and J is TRBJ2-7; tentatively, D is TRBD1 (5 bases). The ends were cut back, 5 bases at V and 2 bases at J, with 13 bases in the middle. CDR1 is MGHRA and CDR2 is YSYEKL in the germline V gene. There are 14 residues in the CDR3.